What follows is one T cell receptor (beta chain) and its context. The data were produced by immunoSEQ multiplex PCR, yet TCRdb's version contains in-frame clones alone and is incomplete. The sample has approximately 52,000 clones, about 86% seen once; the top ten hold 5.6%. The record originates from a study of technical replicates of blood from a few donors. Trimming cost V 5 bases and J 0 bases, with 13 bases left between them. The length of the CDR3 is 15 residues. The germline gives CDR1 SGHVS, CDR2 FQNEAQ. What was sequenced was PBMCs. The source of this sequence is a human donor in good health. Some clones in this sample may be carry-over from other donors' samples. V and J are TRBV7-8 and TRBJ1-2; no clear D. The CDR3 region has the DNA TGTGCCAGCAGCCTTGGACCGACTACTAACTATGGCTACACCTTC. Its protein product is CASSLGPTTNYGYTF.